Listed below are T cell receptor beta chains from one sample, sequenced in a study of CD8 T cells in Susac syndrome. TCRdb reprocessed the immunoSEQ multiplex PCR reads with MiXCR, giving one entry per CDR3 protein. Counted here are a few hundred thousand distinct CDR3 sequences, just over 90% occurring once; the ten biggest clones make up 0.055% to 0.075%. The sequenced material came from CD4+ T cells from PBMCs. These receptor sequences come from a human donor with multiple sclerosis. Both conserved end residues are part of each CDR3. A D gene is named only where the DNA matches it firmly. The size of a clone is reported for some rows only, either as once, few or many, or as a class for expanded clones.

J gene,clone size,D gene,V gene,CDR3 protein,CDR3 DNA
TRBJ2-3,-,TRBD2,TRBV6-2/TRBV6-3,CASSSPMRGGNADTQYF,TGTGCCAGCAGTTCCCCCATGCGGGGGGGTAACGCAGATACGCAGTATTTT
TRBJ1-1,-,-,TRBV25-1,CASSEYEGGRAEAFF,TGTGCCAGCAGTGAATATGAAGGGGGGAGGGCGGAAGCTTTCTTT
TRBJ1-3,-,-,TRBV24-1,CATSDPGLGTIYF,TGTGCCACCAGTGACCCGGGACTGGGCACCATATATTTT
TRBJ1-5,-,-,TRBV20-1,CSASDKNQPQHF,TGCAGTGCTAGCGACAAAAATCAGCCCCAGCATTTT
TRBJ2-6,-,-,TRBV20-1,CSATTGTGANVLTF,TGCAGTGCCACCACAGGGACTGGGGCCAACGTCCTGACTTTC
TRBJ1-1,once,TRBD1,TRBV6-1,CAGTKQGMNTEAFF,TGTGCCGGTACGAAACAGGGGATGAACACTGAAGCTTTCTTT
TRBJ1-5,-,-,TRBV24-1,CATSLGGNQPQHF,TGTGCCACCAGTTTGGGGGGCAATCAGCCCCAGCATTTT
TRBJ2-1,-,-,TRBV3-1,CASSVIGAGGEQFF,TGTGCCAGCAGCGTCATAGGAGCGGGTGGCGAGCAGTTCTTC
TRBJ2-5,-,TRBD2,TRBV20-1,CSAPSSTSGDRTQYF,TGCAGTGCCCCGTCCTCGACTAGCGGGGATAGGACCCAGTACTTC
TRBJ2-5,-,-,TRBV5-1,CASSFSAEETQYF,TGCGCCAGCAGCTTTTCAGCAGAGGAGACCCAGTACTTC
TRBJ2-5,-,-,TRBV12-3/TRBV12-4,CASSPKDISKETQYF,TGTGCCAGCAGTCCCAAGGACATCAGTAAAGAGACCCAGTACTTC
TRBJ2-1,-,TRBD2,TRBV3-1,CASSPITSGGPRAQFF,TGTGCCAGCAGCCCGATAACTAGCGGGGGGCCCCGGGCGCAGTTCTTC
TRBJ1-1,-,-,TRBV7-9,CASSFRRVENTEAFF,TGTGCCAGCAGCTTTCGTCGGGTGGAGAACACTGAAGCTTTCTTT
TRBJ1-2,-,-,TRBV2,CASTPWGLYGYTF,TGTGCCAGCACTCCCTGGGGGCTTTATGGCTACACCTTC
TRBJ2-5,-,-,TRBV5-1,CASSTGSYGETQYF,TGCGCCAGCAGTACAGGGTCCTATGGGGAGACCCAGTACTTC
TRBJ2-3,-,-,TRBV12-3/TRBV12-4,CASSTGTTQYF,TGTGCCAGCAGTACCGGGACTACGCAGTATTTT
TRBJ2-1,-,TRBD2,TRBV7-9,CASSSLGLAGGNYNEQFF,TGTGCCAGCAGCTCCCTGGGGCTAGCGGGGGGGAACTACAATGAGCAGTTCTTC
TRBJ2-3,-,-,TRBV20-1,CSAPPSPDTQYF,TGCAGTGCTCCTCCGTCCCCAGATACGCAGTATTTT
TRBJ1-1,-,TRBD1,TRBV6-5,CASSRTGQGAGAFF,TGTGCCAGCAGCCGGACCGGACAGGGAGCGGGAGCTTTCTTT
TRBJ2-4,-,TRBD1,TRBV6-2/TRBV6-3,CASSYTGGYIQYF,TGTGCCAGCAGTTATACAGGGGGCTACATTCAGTACTTC
TRBJ1-2,-,TRBD1,TRBV30,CAWTPGQGAPGYTF,TGTGCCTGGACCCCGGGACAGGGGGCTCCTGGCTACACCTTC
TRBJ2-1,-,TRBD2,TRBV6-5,CASARALAGEDEQFF,TGTGCCAGCGCCAGAGCCCTAGCGGGTGAGGATGAGCAGTTCTTC
TRBJ1-2,-,TRBD1,TRBV19,CASSPDRGGGYTF,TGTGCCAGTAGTCCGGACAGGGGTGGTGGCTACACCTTC
TRBJ2-3,once,-,TRBV29-1,CSVMNQGTSTDTQYF,TGCAGCGTTATGAACCAGGGGACGAGCACAGATACGCAGTATTTT
TRBJ2-1,-,TRBD1,TRBV19,CASRNQGTGKAEQFF,TGTGCCAGTAGGAACCAAGGGACAGGGAAGGCTGAGCAGTTCTTC
TRBJ2-5,-,-,TRBV6-1,CASTQDQETQYF,TGTGCCAGCACGCAGGACCAAGAGACCCAGTACTTC
TRBJ2-3,-,TRBD1,TRBV19,CASRQGPSTDTQYF,TGTGCCAGCCGACAGGGGCCCAGCACAGATACGCAGTATTTT
TRBJ2-5,-,-,TRBV29-1,CSVAMETQYF,TGCAGCGTTGCGATGGAGACCCAGTACTTC
TRBJ1-3,-,TRBD1,TRBV29-1,CSVSAGTERNTIYF,TGCAGCGTTTCGGCCGGGACAGAACGAAACACCATATATTTT
TRBJ2-5,-,-,TRBV10-2,CASSEAGFETQYF,TGCGCCAGCAGTGAGGCAGGGTTTGAGACCCAGTACTTC
TRBJ2-7,-,TRBD1,TRBV5-6,CASSPRTGRGEQYF,TGTGCCAGCAGCCCCCGGACAGGAAGGGGCGAGCAGTACTTC
TRBJ1-1,-,-,TRBV10-1,CASSVSGEPEAFF,TGCGCCAGCAGTGTATCGGGGGAACCTGAAGCTTTCTTT
TRBJ2-2,-,-,TRBV5-1,CASSLAGSNTGELFF,TGCGCCAGCAGCTTGGCAGGTTCGAACACCGGGGAGCTGTTTTTT
TRBJ1-6,-,TRBD1,TRBV12-3/TRBV12-4,CASSPGTGASPLHF,TGTGCCAGCAGTCCCGGGACAGGGGCTTCACCCCTCCACTTT
TRBJ2-1,-,TRBD2,TRBV24-1,CATSDLKGLAGEDEQFF,TGTGCCACCAGTGATTTGAAGGGACTAGCGGGAGAGGATGAGCAGTTCTTC
TRBJ1-2,-,-,TRBV24-1,CATSDLGYGYTF,TGTGCCACCAGTGATTTGGGGTACGGCTACACCTTC
TRBJ1-1,-,-,TRBV7-2,CASSLGYNTEAFF,TGTGCCAGCAGCTTAGGATACAACACTGAAGCTTTCTTT
TRBJ1-1,-,TRBD1,TRBV24-1,CATSQGVNTEAFF,TGTGCCACCTCACAGGGGGTGAACACTGAAGCTTTCTTT
TRBJ2-7,-,-,TRBV5-1,CASNRDGYEQYF,TGCGCCAGCAACAGGGACGGCTACGAGCAGTACTTC
TRBJ2-2,once,-,TRBV24-1,CATTGSYTGELFF,TGTGCCACCACAGGGTCGTACACCGGGGAGCTGTTTTTT
TRBJ2-1,-,-,TRBV6-1,CASGLSSYNEQFF,TGTGCCAGCGGGCTCAGCTCCTACAATGAGCAGTTCTTC
TRBJ2-2,-,TRBD2,TRBV5-4,CASRNPASGGGELFF,TGTGCCAGCAGAAATCCAGCTAGCGGGGGCGGGGAGCTGTTTTTT
TRBJ2-1,-,TRBD1,TRBV12-3/TRBV12-4,CASGRGLSDNEQFF,TGTGCCAGCGGCAGGGGGCTTTCGGACAATGAGCAGTTCTTC
TRBJ1-1,-,-,TRBV14,CASSQDVAEAFF,TGTGCCAGCAGCCAAGATGTAGCTGAAGCTTTCTTT
TRBJ2-1,-,-,TRBV5-1,CASSFGQQRNEQFF,TGCGCCAGCAGCTTTGGGCAGCAACGAAATGAGCAGTTCTTC
TRBJ2-5,-,-,TRBV5-1,CASSVMGAPGTQYF,TGCGCCAGCAGCGTTATGGGCGCACCCGGGACCCAGTACTTC
TRBJ1-5,-,TRBD1,TRBV20-1,CSPRQGDQPQHF,TGCAGTCCTAGACAGGGGGATCAGCCCCAGCATTTT
TRBJ2-7,-,TRBD1,TRBV19,CASSPGTGTIEQYF,TGTGCCAGTAGTCCCGGGACAGGCACGATCGAGCAGTACTTC
TRBJ1-3,-,TRBD1,TRBV6-5,CASSSRGQALSGNTIYF,TGTGCCAGCAGTTCCCGGGGACAGGCCCTCTCTGGAAACACCATATATTTT
TRBJ2-6,-,-,TRBV9,CASSGGTLYSGANVLTF,TGTGCCAGCAGCGGAGGGACTCTTTACTCTGGGGCCAACGTCCTGACTTTC
TRBJ1-1,-,-,TRBV5-1,CASSLGSSFEAFF,TGCGCCAGCAGCTTGGGGTCGTCGTTTGAAGCTTTCTTT
TRBJ2-5,-,-,TRBV4-1,CASSQEVSETQYF,TGCGCCAGCAGCCAAGAGGTGTCGGAGACCCAGTACTTC
TRBJ2-5,-,-,TRBV6-5,CASSYSRTGGTETQYF,TGTGCCAGCAGTTACTCGAGAACTGGGGGGACAGAGACCCAGTACTTC
TRBJ1-3,-,-,TRBV10-3,CATLNADRLSGNTIYF,TGTGCCACCCTAAACGCCGACCGACTCTCTGGAAACACCATATATTTT
TRBJ2-5,-,-,TRBV30,CAWSLSETQYF,TGTGCCTGGAGTCTAAGTGAGACCCAGTACTTC
TRBJ2-2,-,-,TRBV7-4,CASSLGGCRDTGELFF,TGTGCCAGCAGCTTAGGGGGCTGCCGGGATACCGGGGAGCTGTTTTTT
TRBJ2-6,once,-,TRBV12-3/TRBV12-4,CASSLREGLGANVLTF,TGTGCCAGCAGTTTACGGGAAGGGCTCGGGGCCAACGTCCTGACTTTC
TRBJ2-2,-,-,TRBV3-1,CASSQDLGGELFF,TGTGCCAGCAGCCAAGATCTTGGCGGGGAGCTGTTTTTT
TRBJ1-4,-,-,TRBV2,CASSGGLGEKLFF,TGTGCCAGCAGTGGGGGGTTGGGTGAAAAACTGTTTTTT
TRBJ2-1,-,TRBD1,TRBV7-8,CASSLEGATYNEQFF,TGTGCCAGCAGCTTAGAGGGGGCAACCTACAATGAGCAGTTCTTC